This entry features one T cell receptor (beta chain) sequence. This clone's antigen is unknown. The input lacks base qualities; no much larger clone sits a single base away. The CDR3 regions of human TCRbeta chains were analyzed by immunosequencing. As for the original processing: Repertoire TCRs were checked for matches against a reference library of SARS-CoV-2-specific TCRs that had been generated using the MIRA antigen-specificity platform. Breadth was defined as the fraction of unique TCRs that were SARS-CoV-2-associated, and depth was defined as the fraction of total T cells that were SARS-CoV-2-associated. Each spike-specific TCR was assigned to its reactive spike region and to a CD4 or CD8 class using the MIRA data. Log10-transformed breadth and depth values were compared by one-way ANOVA with Sidak's multiple comparisons tests. In its TCRdb copy, this immuneACCESS table keeps in-frame sequences only and misses some clones. Where compared with another copy, unresolved V genes explain less than half of these, and the others have no known cause. V, J and clone size derive from that table, while D and trimming were established from the DNA sequence. The sample records some 150,000 clones, about 91% of which are singletons. The ten largest account for 3% to 4.5% of the sample.

The time point label of this sample denotes: about 28 days (+/-7) after the second vaccine dose. Because spike-specific TCR depth and breadth did not differ between the two schedules, AZD1222 recipients who got a second dose at roughly 4 weeks were pooled with those who got a second dose at roughly 12 weeks. Samples from vaccinated people were obtained from the UK trials COV001 and COV002, which included a single-blind randomized controlled phase 2/3 trial of AZD1222 (ChAdOx1 nCoV-19) in healthy adults. Trial participant PBMC samples were collected at day 0 and day 28 after the second dose for TCRbeta chain sequencing. The data stem from a study of T cell responses to AZD1222 COVID-19 vaccine (dated by TCRdb to the early 2020s). Regarding the complete study: TCR sequencing covered approximately 230 trial participants: approximately 200 given two doses of AZD1222 and 26 given two doses of MenACWY control vaccine. Trial participants were enrolled by age into 18-55, 56-69 and 70-plus year subgroups, with roughly 160, 29 and 62 TCR-sequenced participants respectively.

What the authors observed across the whole study: The vaccine-associated CD4 TCRs covered the entire spike protein, and the dominant responses fell in regions 160-218 and 743-854. The 56-69-year group was small, and its depth increase did not reach significance, likely because of low power. Participants were mostly white British, with more females than males. The authors suggested clonal diversity may have been underestimated. No day 14 peak-response samples were available, so repertoires were characterized only after the peak T cell response. Reportedly, close to half of the unique spike-specific TCRs recognized epitopes lying outside the regions that are mutated in the B.1.351 and B.1.1.7 variants. Conclusions about previously exposed vaccinees are limited because only six or seven AZD1222 recipients were SARS-CoV-2 seropositive at baseline. After two AZD1222 doses, spike-specific TCR breadth and depth were significantly higher than at day 0 and than in MenACWY recipients.

V sheds 5 bases and J sheds 5 bases, leaving 15 bases between their ends. Via the germline V gene, CDR1 is KGHSY and CDR2 FQNENV. Including cysteine and phenylalanine, the CDR3 has 14 amino acids. Just CDR3 DNA is preserved here, 42 bases in frame from base 1. The sequence is built from TRBV16 and TRBJ1-1; the D gene is possibly TRBD1, with 6 bases matching. This TCR derives from an adult who received the AZD1222 COVID-19 vaccine. The sample here was peripheral blood, taken 28 days after the second AZD1222 dose. The CDR3 reads CASSSRAQGTEAFF. The bases are TGTGCCAGCAGCAGCCGGGCTCAGGGGACTGAAGCTTTCTTT. Beyond the CDR3, the reference TRBV16 and TRBJ1-1 genes provide the residues; the full variable domain reads: GEEVAQTPKHLVRGEGQKAKLYCAPIKGHSYVFWYQQVLKNEFKFLISFQNENVFDETGMPKERFSAKCLPNSPCSLEIQATKLEDSAVYFCASSSRAQGTEAFFGQGTRLTVV.